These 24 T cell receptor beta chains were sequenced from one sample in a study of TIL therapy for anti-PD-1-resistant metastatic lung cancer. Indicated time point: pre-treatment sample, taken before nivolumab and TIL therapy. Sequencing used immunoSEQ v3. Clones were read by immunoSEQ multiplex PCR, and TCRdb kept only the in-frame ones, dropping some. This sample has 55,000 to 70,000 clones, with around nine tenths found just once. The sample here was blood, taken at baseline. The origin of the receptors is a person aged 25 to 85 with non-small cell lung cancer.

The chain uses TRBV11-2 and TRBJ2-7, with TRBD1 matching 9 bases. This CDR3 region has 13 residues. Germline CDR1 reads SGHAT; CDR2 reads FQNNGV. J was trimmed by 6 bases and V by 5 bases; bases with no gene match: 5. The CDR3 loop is CASSTGTGSEQYF. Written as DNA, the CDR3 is TGTGCCAGCAGCACCGGGACAGGGAGCGAGCAGTACTTC.

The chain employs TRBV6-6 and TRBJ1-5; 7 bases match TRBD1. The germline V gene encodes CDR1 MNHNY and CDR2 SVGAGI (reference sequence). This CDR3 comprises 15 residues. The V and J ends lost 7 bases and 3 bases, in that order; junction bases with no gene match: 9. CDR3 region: CASNRGQPLNQPQHF. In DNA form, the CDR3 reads TGTGCCAGCAACCGGGGACAGCCCCTCAATCAGCCCCAGCATTTT.

CDR3 DNA sequence: TGCGCCAGCAGCTATACAGGAGTAGAGCTGTTTTTT. It encodes CASSYTGVELFF. The genes are TRBV5-1 and TRBJ2-2, with TRBD1 as a possible D gene (5 bases). The CDR3 has 12 residues. The germline V gene encodes CDR1 SGHRS and CDR2 YFSETQ. V lost 3 bases to trimming and J lost 11 bases, with 11 bases between them.

The chain's CDR3 is CASSGGRSYNEQFF. The CDR3 bases are TGTGCCAGCAGTGGAGGGCGCTCCTACAATGAGCAGTTCTTC. The rearrangement links TRBV2 to TRBJ2-1; maybe TRBD2 (5 bases). The germline V and J ends were trimmed by 4 bases and 0 bases, with 7 bases remaining between them. Germline V lookup: CDR1 SNHLY, CDR2 FYNNEI. CDR3 length: 14 amino acids.

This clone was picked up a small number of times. CDR3 in DNA: TGTGCCAGCAGCGCCCTAGGGGGATCGTCTAACTATGGCTACACCTTC. As protein: CASSALGGSSNYGYTF. This chain connects TRBV9 to TRBJ1-2, with a possible D match to TRBD1 (6 bases). V dropped 3 bases and J dropped 0 bases, with 15 bases sitting between them. Germline CDR1 and CDR2: SGDLS and YYNGEE. This CDR3 region has 16 residues.

CDR3 protein: CASSQNTEAFF. The DNA of the CDR3 is TGTGCCAGCAGCCAGAACACTGAAGCTTTCTTT. The chain recombines TRBV5-5 with TRBJ1-1; unclear D gene. Germline V lookup: CDR1 SGHKS, CDR2 YYEKEE (reference sequence). This CDR3 is built from 11 residues. Trimming took off 4 bases at V and 1 base at J, with 2 bases between the two ends.

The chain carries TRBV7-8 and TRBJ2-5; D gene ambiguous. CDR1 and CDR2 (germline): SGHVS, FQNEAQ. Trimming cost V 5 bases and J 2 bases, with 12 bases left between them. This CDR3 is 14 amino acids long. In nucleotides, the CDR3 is TGTGCCAGCAGCCCCGGAACGATTCAAGAGACCCAGTACTTC. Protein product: CASSPGTIQETQYF.

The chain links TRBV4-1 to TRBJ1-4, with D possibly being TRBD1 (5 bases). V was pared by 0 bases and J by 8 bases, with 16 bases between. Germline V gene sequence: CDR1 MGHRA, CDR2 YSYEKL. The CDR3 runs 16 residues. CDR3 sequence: CASSQDMGGREEKLFF. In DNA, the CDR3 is TGCGCCAGCAGCCAAGATATGGGGGGGAGAGAGGAAAAACTGTTTTTT.

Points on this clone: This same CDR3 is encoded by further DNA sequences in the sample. In nucleotides, the CDR3 is TGTGCCATCAGTGAGTCGGGGGGGACTGAAGCTTTCTTT. This sequence encodes CAISESGGTEAFF. The V and J genes are TRBV10-3 and TRBJ1-1; perhaps TRBD1 as D (5 bases). Germline V gene lookup returns CDR1 ENHRY and CDR2 SYGVKD. The CDR3 runs 13 residues. V lost 0 bases to trimming and J lost 5 bases, with 7 bases between them.

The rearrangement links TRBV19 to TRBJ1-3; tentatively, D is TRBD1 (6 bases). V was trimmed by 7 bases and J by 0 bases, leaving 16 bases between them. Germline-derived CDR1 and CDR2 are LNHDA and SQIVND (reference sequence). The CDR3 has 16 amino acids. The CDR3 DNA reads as TGTGCCAGTACTACCTCGGACAGCTACTCTGGAAACACCATATATTTT. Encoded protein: CASTTSDSYSGNTIYF.

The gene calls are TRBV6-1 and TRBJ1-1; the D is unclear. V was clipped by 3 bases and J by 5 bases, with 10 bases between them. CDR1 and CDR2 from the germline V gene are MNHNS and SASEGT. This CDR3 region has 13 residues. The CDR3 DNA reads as TGTGCCAGCAGTGATCCTTCAATGACTGAAGCTTTCTTT. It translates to CASSDPSMTEAFF.

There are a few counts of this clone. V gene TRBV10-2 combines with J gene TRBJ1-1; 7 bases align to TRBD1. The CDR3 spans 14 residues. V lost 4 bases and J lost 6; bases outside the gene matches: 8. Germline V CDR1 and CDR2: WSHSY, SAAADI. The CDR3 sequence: CASSGNRQGPEAFF. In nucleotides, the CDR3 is TGCGCCAGCAGTGGGAACCGACAGGGACCTGAAGCTTTCTTT.

CDR3 amino acids: CASSLSPGQRNTEAFF. The CDR3 DNA follows: TGTGCCAGCAGCTTATCTCCCGGACAGAGGAACACTGAAGCTTTCTTT. J is TRBJ1-1 and V is TRBV11-2; perhaps TRBD1 as D (6 bases). V lost 2 bases and J 1 base, leaving 14 bases between the germline ends. CDR3 length: 16 amino acids. From germline, CDR1 is SGHAT and CDR2 FQNNGV.

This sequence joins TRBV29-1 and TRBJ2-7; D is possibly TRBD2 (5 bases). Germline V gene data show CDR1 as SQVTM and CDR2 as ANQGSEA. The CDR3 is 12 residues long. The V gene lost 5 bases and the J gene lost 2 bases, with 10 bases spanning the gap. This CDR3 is CSVRHGTYEQYF. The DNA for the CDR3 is TGCAGCGTTAGACACGGGACCTACGAGCAGTACTTC.

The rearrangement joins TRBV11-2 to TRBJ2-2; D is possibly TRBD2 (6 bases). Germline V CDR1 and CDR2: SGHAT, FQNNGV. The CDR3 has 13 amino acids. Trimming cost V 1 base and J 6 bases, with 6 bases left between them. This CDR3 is CASSLGEAGELFF. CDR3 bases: TGTGCCAGCAGCTTAGGGGAGGCCGGGGAGCTGTTTTTT.

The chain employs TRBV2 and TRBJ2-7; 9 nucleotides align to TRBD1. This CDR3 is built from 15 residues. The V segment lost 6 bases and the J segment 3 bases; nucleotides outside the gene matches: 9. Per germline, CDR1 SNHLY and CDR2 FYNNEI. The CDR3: CASSDAVDRGYEQYF. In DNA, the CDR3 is TGTGCCAGCAGCGACGCGGTGGACAGGGGCTACGAGCAGTACTTC.

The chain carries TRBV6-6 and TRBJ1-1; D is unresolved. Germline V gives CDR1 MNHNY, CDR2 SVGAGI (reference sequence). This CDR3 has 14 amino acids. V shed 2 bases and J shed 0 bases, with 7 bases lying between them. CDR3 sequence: CASSYRRMNTEAFF. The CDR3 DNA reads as TGTGCCAGCAGTTACCGGCGGATGAACACTGAAGCTTTCTTT.

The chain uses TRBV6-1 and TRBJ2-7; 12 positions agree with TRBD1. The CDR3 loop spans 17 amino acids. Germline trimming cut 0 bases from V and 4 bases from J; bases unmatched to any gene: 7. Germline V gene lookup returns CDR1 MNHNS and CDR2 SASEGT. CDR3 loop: CASSEALGTGGAYEQYF. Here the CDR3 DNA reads TGTGCCAGCAGTGAAGCGTTGGGGACAGGGGGCGCATACGAGCAGTACTTC.

In DNA, the CDR3 is TGTGCCTGGAGTGCCGGGGGGGCCGGCCAGTACTTC. As protein: CAWSAGGAGQYF. The chain carries TRBV30 and TRBJ2-7; 8 bases agree with TRBD2. The junction had 6 bases not matched to a gene; V was cut back by 1 base and J by 10 bases. The germline gives CDR1 GTSNPN, CDR2 SVGIG (reference sequence). The CDR3 runs 12 residues.

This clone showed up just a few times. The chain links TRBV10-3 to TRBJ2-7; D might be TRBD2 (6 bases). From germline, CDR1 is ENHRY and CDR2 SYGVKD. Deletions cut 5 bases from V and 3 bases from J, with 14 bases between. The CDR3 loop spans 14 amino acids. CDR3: CAISPGTPNYEQYF. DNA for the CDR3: TGTGCCATCAGTCCCGGGACTCCGAACTACGAGCAGTACTTC.

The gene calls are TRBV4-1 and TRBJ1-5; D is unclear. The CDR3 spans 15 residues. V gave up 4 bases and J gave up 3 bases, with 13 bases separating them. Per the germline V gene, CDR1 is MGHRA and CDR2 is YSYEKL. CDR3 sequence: CASSLSAGLNQPQHF. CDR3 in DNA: TGCGCCAGCAGCCTGTCCGCGGGCCTCAATCAGCCCCAGCATTTT.

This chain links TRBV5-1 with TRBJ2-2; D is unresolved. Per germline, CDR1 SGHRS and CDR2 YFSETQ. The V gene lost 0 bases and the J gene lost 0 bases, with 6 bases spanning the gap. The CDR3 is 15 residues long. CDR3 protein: CASSLDAPNTGELFF. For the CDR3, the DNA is TGCGCCAGCAGCTTGGATGCACCGAACACCGGGGAGCTGTTTTTT.

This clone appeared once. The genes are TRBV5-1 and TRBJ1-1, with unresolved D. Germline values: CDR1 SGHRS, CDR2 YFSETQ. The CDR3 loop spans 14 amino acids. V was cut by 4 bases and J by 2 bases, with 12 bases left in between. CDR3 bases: TGCGCCAGCAGCGGCACTATCAGAAACACTGAAGCTTTCTTT. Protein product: CASSGTIRNTEAFF.

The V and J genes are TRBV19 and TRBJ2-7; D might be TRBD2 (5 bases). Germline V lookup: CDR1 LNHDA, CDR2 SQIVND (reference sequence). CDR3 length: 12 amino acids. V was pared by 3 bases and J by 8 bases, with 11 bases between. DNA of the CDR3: TGTGCCAGTAGTATTGGCCAGACTAAGCAGTACTTC. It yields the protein CASSIGQTKQYF.